This T cell receptor beta chain was sequenced for a study of blood T cell repertoires in COVID-19. Study-wide background: Sources were T cells, B-cell-depleted T cells, or PBMCs; the material itself was cDNA or gDNA.

CDR1 SEHNR and CDR2 FQNEAQ come from the germline V gene (reference sequence). The CDR3 loop spans 14 amino acids. The V and J ends lost 3 bases and 7 bases, in that order; junction bases with no gene match: 5. Concerning this clone: Other DNA sequences within the sample encode an identical CDR3.

Method: immunoSEQ multiplex PCR; TCRdb's copy keeps in-frame clones and lacks some. This sample yields 300,000 to 400,000 clones, of which more than 75% are seen a single time; 1% belongs to the top ten. The receptor comes from a man aged 50 or older with active or convalescent COVID-19. The chain uses TRBV7-9 and TRBJ1-5; 8 positions match TRBD1. Sequenced sample: peripheral blood. DNA of the CDR3: TGTGCCAGCAGCTTGACAGGGGTGGGCCAGCCCCAGCATTTT. Translating it yields CASSLTGVGQPQHF.